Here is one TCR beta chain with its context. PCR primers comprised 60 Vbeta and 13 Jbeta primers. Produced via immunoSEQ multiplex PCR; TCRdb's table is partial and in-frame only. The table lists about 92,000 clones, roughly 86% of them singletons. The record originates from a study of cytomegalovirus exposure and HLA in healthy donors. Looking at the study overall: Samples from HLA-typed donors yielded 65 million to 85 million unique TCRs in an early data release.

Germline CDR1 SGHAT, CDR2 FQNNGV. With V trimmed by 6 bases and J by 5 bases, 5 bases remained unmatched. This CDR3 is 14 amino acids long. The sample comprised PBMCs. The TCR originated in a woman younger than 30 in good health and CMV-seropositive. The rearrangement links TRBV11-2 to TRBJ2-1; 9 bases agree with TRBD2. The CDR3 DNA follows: TGTGCCAGCAGGAACGGACTAGCGAACAATGAGCAGTTCTTC. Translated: CASRNGLANNEQFF.